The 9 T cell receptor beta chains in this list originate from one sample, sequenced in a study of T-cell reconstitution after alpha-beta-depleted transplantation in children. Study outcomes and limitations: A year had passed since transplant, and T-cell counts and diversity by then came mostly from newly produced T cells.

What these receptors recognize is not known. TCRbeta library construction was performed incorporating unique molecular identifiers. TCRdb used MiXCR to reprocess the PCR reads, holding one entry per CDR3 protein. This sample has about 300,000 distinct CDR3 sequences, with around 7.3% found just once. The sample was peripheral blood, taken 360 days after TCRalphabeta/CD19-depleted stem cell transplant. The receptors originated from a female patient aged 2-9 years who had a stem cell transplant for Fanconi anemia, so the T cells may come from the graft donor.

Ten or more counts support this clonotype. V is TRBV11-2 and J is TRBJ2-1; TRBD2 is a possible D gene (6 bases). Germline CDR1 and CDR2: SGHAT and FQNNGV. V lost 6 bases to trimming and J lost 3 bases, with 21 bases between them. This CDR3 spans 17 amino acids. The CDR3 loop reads CASSSAAGYGGYNEQFF. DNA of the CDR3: TGTGCCAGCAGTTCCGCCGCGGGGTATGGGGGCTACAATGAGCAGTTCTTC.

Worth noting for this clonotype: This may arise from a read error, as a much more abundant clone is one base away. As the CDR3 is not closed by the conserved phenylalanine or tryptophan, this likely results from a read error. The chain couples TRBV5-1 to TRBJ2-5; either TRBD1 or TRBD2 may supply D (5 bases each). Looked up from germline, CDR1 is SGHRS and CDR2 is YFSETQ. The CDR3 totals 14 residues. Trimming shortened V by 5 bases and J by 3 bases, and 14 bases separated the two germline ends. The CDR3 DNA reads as TGCGCCAGCAGTTCCGGGACGGGGAAAGAGACCCAGTACTCC. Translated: CASSSGTGKETQYS.

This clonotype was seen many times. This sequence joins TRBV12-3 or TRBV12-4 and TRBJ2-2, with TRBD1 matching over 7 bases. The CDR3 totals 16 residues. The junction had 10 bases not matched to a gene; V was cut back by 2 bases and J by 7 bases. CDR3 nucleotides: TGTGCCAGCAGTTTAAGGGACAGTGCTAACGGCGGGGAGCTGTTTTTT. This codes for CASSLRDSANGGELFF.

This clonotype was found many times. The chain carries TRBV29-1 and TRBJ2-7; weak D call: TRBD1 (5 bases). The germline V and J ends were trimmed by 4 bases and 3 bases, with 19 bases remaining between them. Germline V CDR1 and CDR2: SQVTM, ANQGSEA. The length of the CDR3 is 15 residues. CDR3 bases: TGCAGCGTTGCCGTCAGGGTCATTTATTTCTACGAGCAGTACTTC. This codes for CSVAVRVIYFYEQYF.

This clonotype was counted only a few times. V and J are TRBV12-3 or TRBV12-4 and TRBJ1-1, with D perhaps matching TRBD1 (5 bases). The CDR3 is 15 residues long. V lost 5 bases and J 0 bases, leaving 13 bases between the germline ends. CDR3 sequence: CASSLLGPMNTEAFF. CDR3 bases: TGTGCCAGCAGTCTCCTGGGGCCTATGAACACTGAAGCTTTCTTT.

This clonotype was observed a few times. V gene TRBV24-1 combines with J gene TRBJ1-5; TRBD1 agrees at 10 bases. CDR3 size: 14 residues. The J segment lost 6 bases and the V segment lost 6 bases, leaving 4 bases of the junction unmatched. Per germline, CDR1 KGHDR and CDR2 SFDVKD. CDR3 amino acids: CATSTGTGVQPQHF. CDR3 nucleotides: TGTGCCACCAGTACCGGGACAGGGGTTCAGCCCCAGCATTTT.

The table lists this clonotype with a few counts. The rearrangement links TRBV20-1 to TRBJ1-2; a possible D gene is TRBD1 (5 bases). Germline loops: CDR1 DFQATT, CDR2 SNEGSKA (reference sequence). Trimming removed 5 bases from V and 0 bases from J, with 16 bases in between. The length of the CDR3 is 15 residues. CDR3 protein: CSAARDGHSNYGYTF. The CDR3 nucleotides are TGCAGTGCTGCTCGGGACGGCCATTCTAACTATGGCTACACCTTC.

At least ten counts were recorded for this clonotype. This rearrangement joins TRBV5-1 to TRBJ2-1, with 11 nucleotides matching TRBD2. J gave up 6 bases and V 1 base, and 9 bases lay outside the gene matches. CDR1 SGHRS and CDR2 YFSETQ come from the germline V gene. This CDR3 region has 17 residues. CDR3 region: CASSLSPLAGASNEQFF. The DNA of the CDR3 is TGCGCCAGCAGCTTGAGTCCACTAGCGGGAGCCTCCAATGAGCAGTTCTTC.

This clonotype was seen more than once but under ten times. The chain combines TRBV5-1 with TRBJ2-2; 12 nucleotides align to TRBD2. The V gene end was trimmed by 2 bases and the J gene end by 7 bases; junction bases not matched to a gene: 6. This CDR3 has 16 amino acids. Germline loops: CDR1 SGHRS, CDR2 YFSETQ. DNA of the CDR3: TGCGCCAGCAGCTTCCGGCTAGCGGGGGGGCACGGGGAGCTGTTTTTT. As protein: CASSFRLAGGHGELFF.